Sequencing of this T cell receptor beta chain was carried out in a study of blood T cell repertoires in COVID-19. Study at large: Researchers got acute and convalescent COVID-19 samples from the United States, Italy and Spain. Sources were T cells, B-cell-depleted T cells, or PBMCs; the material itself was cDNA or gDNA.

Germline V gives CDR1 SGHTA, CDR2 FQGNSA. The CDR3 length is 18 residues. Unmatched junction bases numbered 20, after V lost 5 bases and J lost 10 bases. Original methodology: Amplified reference gene primers provided the basis for estimating nucleated cell counts. Measured with immunoSEQ multiplex PCR; TCRdb has only the in-frame clones, and not every one. For V, J and clone size, that table is used; D and trimming come from the DNA. The table lists 100,000 to 120,000 clones, more than 75% of them singletons. The clonotype comes from a woman aged 50 to 60 with acute or convalescent COVID-19. Sequencing used peripheral blood. The chain employs TRBV7-2 and TRBJ2-3; 11 bases map to TRBD2. The CDR3 DNA reads as TGTGCCAGCAGCAAGCGCGGGACTAGCGGAGGGGCCATGGATGCGCAGTATTTT. It yields the protein CASSKRGTSGGAMDAQYF.